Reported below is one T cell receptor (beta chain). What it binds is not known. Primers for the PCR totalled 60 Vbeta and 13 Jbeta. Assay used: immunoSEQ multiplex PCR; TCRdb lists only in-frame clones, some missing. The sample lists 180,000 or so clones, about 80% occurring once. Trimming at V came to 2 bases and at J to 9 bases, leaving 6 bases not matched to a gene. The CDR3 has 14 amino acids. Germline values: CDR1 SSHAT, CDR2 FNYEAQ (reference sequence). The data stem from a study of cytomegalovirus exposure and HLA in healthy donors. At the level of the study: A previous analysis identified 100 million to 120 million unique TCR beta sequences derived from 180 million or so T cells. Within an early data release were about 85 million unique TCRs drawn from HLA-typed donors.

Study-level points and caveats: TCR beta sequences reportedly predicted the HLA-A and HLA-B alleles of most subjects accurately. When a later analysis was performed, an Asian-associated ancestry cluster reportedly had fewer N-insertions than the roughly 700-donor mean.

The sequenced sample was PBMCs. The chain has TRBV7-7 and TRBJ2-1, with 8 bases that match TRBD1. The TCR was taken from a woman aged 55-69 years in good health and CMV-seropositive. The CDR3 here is CASSLRQGASEQFF. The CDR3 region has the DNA TGTGCCAGCAGCTTACGGCAGGGGGCAAGTGAGCAGTTCTTC. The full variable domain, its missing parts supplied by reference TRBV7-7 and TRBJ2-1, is GAGVSQSPRYKVTKRGQDVTLRCDPISSHATLYWYQQALGQGPEFLTYFNYEAQPDKSGLPSDRFSAERPEGSISTLTIQRTEQRDSAMYRCASSLRQGASEQFFGPGTRLTVL.